Each of the 19 T cell receptor beta chains below was sequenced from the same sample in a study of blood T cell repertoires in COVID-19. Data came from immunoSEQ multiplex PCR; TCRdb stores just in-frame clones and leaves some out. The sample holds around 77,000 clones, about nine tenths seen once. The specimen was peripheral blood. The receptors come from a woman over 75 with active or convalescent COVID-19.

The J gene is TRBJ2-7, the V gene TRBV2; tentative D call: TRBD1 (6 bases). Per the germline V gene, CDR1 is SNHLY and CDR2 is FYNNEI. V gave up 3 bases and J gave up 11 bases, with 14 bases separating them. This CDR3 has 12 amino acids. The DNA for the CDR3 is TGTGCCAGCAGTGACCAAGACAGGCCGAAGTACTTC. Protein: CASSDQDRPKYF.

The V gene is TRBV28, the J gene TRBJ1-2; D is undetermined. CDR3 length: 12 amino acids. Trimming cost V 2 bases and J 4 bases, with 5 bases left between them. CDR1 and CDR2 from the germline V gene are MDHEN and SYDVKM. The CDR3 sequence: CASSLGGYGYTF. The CDR3 DNA is TGTGCCAGCAGTTTAGGCGGCTATGGCTACACCTTC.

V and J are TRBV7-3 and TRBJ2-3; 10 bases map to TRBD2. In germline, CDR1 is SGHTA, CDR2 FQGTGA. With V trimmed by 5 bases and J by 8 bases, 7 bases remained unmatched. The CDR3 extends over 14 amino acids. CDR3 sequence: CASSQLAGVGTQYF. The CDR3 nucleotides read TGTGCCAGCAGCCAGCTAGCGGGGGTGGGTACGCAGTATTTT.

The chain uses TRBV4-1 and TRBJ1-1; 9 bases align to TRBD1. Germline assignment: CDR1 MGHRA and CDR2 YSYEKL. The CDR3 is made up of 15 amino acids. Unmatched junction bases numbered 6, after V lost 0 bases and J lost 7 bases. CDR3 DNA sequence: TGCGCCAGCAGCCAAGACCTTACAGGGGGCATTGAAGCTTTCTTT. Residues: CASSQDLTGGIEAFF.

The rearrangement links TRBV13 to TRBJ1-5; possibly TRBD1 for D (5 bases). Germline V lookup: CDR1 PRHDT, CDR2 FYEKMQ (reference sequence). V lost 6 bases and J lost 6, with 15 bases in between. There are 14 residues in the CDR3. CDR3 protein: CASSWGRAGQPQHF. Written as DNA, the CDR3 is TGTGCCAGCAGTTGGGGGAGGGCGGGTCAGCCCCAGCATTTT.

J is TRBJ2-7 and V is TRBV4-2, with TRBD2 matching over 7 bases. Germline CDR1 and CDR2: LGHNA and YNFKEQ. The CDR3 runs 15 residues. The V and J ends lost 1 base and 2 bases, in that order; junction bases with no gene match: 5. For the CDR3, the DNA is TGTGCCAGCAGCCAAGCTTTAGCGGGTACCTACGAGCAGTACTTC. Translating it yields CASSQALAGTYEQYF.

For this clone: This specimen includes other DNA sequences encoding the same CDR3. The chain links TRBV7-8 to TRBJ1-5; 7 positions agree with TRBD1. This CDR3 spans 15 amino acids. Germline loops: CDR1 SGHVS, CDR2 FQNEAQ. J lost 4 bases, V lost 1 base, and 4 bases had no gene match. CDR3 in DNA: TGTGCCAGCAGCTTAGACAGGGGCTATAATCAGCCCCAGCATTTT. It is translated as CASSLDRGYNQPQHF.

The chain uses TRBV3-1 (or the pseudogene TRBV3-2) and TRBJ2-1, with TRBD1 matching 9 bases. The CDR3 totals 14 residues. Germline V gene lookup returns CDR1 LGHDT and CDR2 YNNKEL (reference sequence). With 5 bases clipped from V and 4 bases from J, the junction kept 3 bases outside the gene matches. The CDR3 spells CASSDRGSYNEQFF. The DNA of the CDR3 is TGTGCCAGCAGCGACAGGGGGTCATACAATGAGCAGTTCTTC.

The chain employs TRBV5-4 and TRBJ2-2; 9 bases agree with TRBD2. The CDR3 has 16 amino acids. The V segment lost 5 bases and the J segment 3 bases; nucleotides outside the gene matches: 8. Germline V CDR1 and CDR2: SGHNT, YYREEE (reference sequence). The CDR3 reads CASRAGGGADTGELFF. The CDR3 region has the DNA TGTGCCAGCAGGGCTGGCGGGGGGGCCGACACCGGGGAGCTGTTTTTT.

This rearrangement joins TRBV14 to TRBJ2-2; tentative D call: TRBD2 (5 bases). The V end was cut by 5 bases, the J end by 6 bases, with 16 bases between. The V gene's germline CDR1 is SGHDN and CDR2 FVKESK. CDR3 length equals 15 residues. CDR3 amino acids: CASSEGLKFAGELFF. CDR3 coding DNA: TGTGCCAGCAGCGAAGGACTCAAGTTCGCCGGGGAGCTGTTTTTT.

On this clone: Different DNA sequences within this sample yield the same CDR3. The rearrangement joins TRBV7-3 to TRBJ2-3; TRBD2 aligns across 8 bases. The ends lost 5 bases at V and 0 bases at J; junction bases unmatched: 1. This CDR3 spans 14 amino acids. Germline CDR1 SGHTA, CDR2 FQGTGA. For the CDR3, the DNA is TGTGCCAGCAGCCGGGGGGGTAGCACAGATACGCAGTATTTT. Translation gives CASSRGGSTDTQYF.

V usage is TRBV28 and J usage is TRBJ1-4, with 11 bases that match TRBD1. The germline V gene has CDR1 MDHEN and CDR2 SYDVKM. The V segment lost 5 bases and the J segment 0 bases; nucleotides outside the gene matches: 5. The CDR3 has 17 amino acids. The DNA of the CDR3 is TGTGCCAGCAGTACCCCGGGACAGGGGGCAACTAATGAAAAACTGTTTTTT. As protein: CASSTPGQGATNEKLFF. Looking up the rest from reference TRBV28 and TRBJ1-4 gives the full variable domain: DVKVTQSSRYLVKRTGEKVFLECVQDMDHENMFWYRQDPGLGLRLIYFSYDVKMKEKGDIPEGYSVSREKKERFSLILESASTNQTSMYLCASSTPGQGATNEKLFFGSGTQLSVL.

The CDR3 loop is CASSYSNQFGGTQYF. CDR3 bases: TGTGCCAGCAGTTACTCGAACCAGTTCGGGGGGACCCAGTACTTC. The V gene is TRBV6-5, the J gene TRBJ2-5; perhaps TRBD2 as D (6 bases). V dropped 0 bases and J dropped 7 bases, with 15 bases sitting between them. CDR3 length equals 15 residues. Germline values: CDR1 MNHEY, CDR2 SVGAGI.

The gene calls are TRBV6-2 or TRBV6-3 and TRBJ2-7; 9 bases match TRBD1. Germline V lookup: CDR1 MNHEY, CDR2 SVGEGT. The CDR3 runs 14 residues. V dropped 0 bases and J dropped 7; count of bases not matched to a gene: 4. This CDR3 is CASSYSGTGLEQYF. The CDR3, as DNA: TGTGCCAGCAGTTACTCCGGGACAGGGTTGGAGCAGTACTTC.

The gene calls are TRBV28 and TRBJ1-1; D is perhaps TRBD1 (5 bases). Germline loops: CDR1 MDHEN, CDR2 SYDVKM. V shed 10 bases and J shed 0 bases, with 12 bases lying between them. This CDR3 has 13 residues. In DNA form, the CDR3 reads TGTGCCACCACAGCGGGGGTGAACACTGAAGCTTTCTTT. Protein product: CATTAGVNTEAFF. Full variable domain (outside the CDR3, taken from reference TRBV28 and TRBJ1-1): DVKVTQSSRYLVKRTGEKVFLECVQDMDHENMFWYRQDPGLGLRLIYFSYDVKMKEKGDIPEGYSVSREKKERFSLILESASTNQTSMYLCATTAGVNTEAFFGQGTRLTVV.

This clone was counted once. The chain couples TRBV20-1 to TRBJ1-1, with D perhaps matching TRBD1 (6 bases). The CDR3 is 13 amino acids. In germline, CDR1 is DFQATT, CDR2 SNEGSKA (reference sequence). V lost 6 bases and J lost 1, with 12 bases in between. The CDR3 sequence is CSASRGGNTEAFF. The DNA for the CDR3 is TGCAGTGCAAGTAGGGGGGGGAACACTGAAGCTTTCTTT.

V is TRBV12-3 or TRBV12-4 and J is TRBJ2-7; D unclear. The CDR3 length is 12 residues. Trimming took off 5 bases at V and 6 bases at J, with 11 bases between the two ends. CDR3 sequence reads: CASSLQRSEQYF. The DNA for the CDR3 is TGTGCCAGCAGTCTACAGAGAAGCGAGCAGTACTTC.

CDR3 sequence (DNA): TGTGCCACCAGCAGATTTGGGGAGGGATTTGAAGCTTTCTTT. Its translation is CATSRFGEGFEAFF. V and J are TRBV15 and TRBJ1-1; D not resolved. V was pared by 2 bases and J by 7 bases, with 14 bases between. The germline V gene encodes CDR1 LNHNV and CDR2 YYDKDF (reference sequence). The CDR3 contains 14 residues.

The rearrangement links TRBV28 to TRBJ2-5; 9 nucleotides match TRBD1. The trim removed 5 bases at V and 3 bases at J, leaving 16 bases unmatched. CDR1 MDHEN and CDR2 SYDVKM come from the germline V gene. The CDR3 consists of 18 residues. CDR3 sequence: CASSTLTGTGPMKETQYF. The CDR3 DNA reads TGTGCCAGCAGTACATTAACTGGGACAGGGCCGATGAAAGAGACCCAGTACTTC.